The 26 T cell receptor beta chains in this list originate from one sample, sequenced in a study of T cell responses to AZD1222 COVID-19 vaccine. Clones were sequenced by immunoSEQ multiplex PCR, and TCRdb holds only the in-frame ones, with some missing. The table lists about 150,000 clones, roughly 93% of them singletons. Here the sequenced sample was peripheral blood, taken on day 0 of AZD1222 vaccination. Every receptor here comes from an adult in good health.

This clone was seen more than once but under ten times. CDR3 DNA sequence: TGCGCCAGCAGCTACCATTCGGGCGACACAGATACGCAGTATTTT. It translates to CASSYHSGDTDTQYF. The genes are TRBV5-1 and TRBJ2-3; D is uncertain. Trimming took 3 bases from V and 2 from J, leaving 13 bases between them. From germline, CDR1 is SGHRS and CDR2 YFSETQ. The CDR3 spans 15 residues.

The J gene is TRBJ2-3, the V gene TRBV11-2; D ambiguous. The CDR3 loop spans 13 amino acids. V lost 5 bases, J lost 5 bases, and 11 bases lay in between. Germline loops: CDR1 SGHAT, CDR2 FQNNGV. CDR3 sequence (DNA): TGTGCCAGCAGCCAAAGTCCCGGAGATACGCAGTATTTT. It codes for CASSQSPGDTQYF.

The chain couples TRBV7-8 to TRBJ2-7, with 14 bases identical to TRBD2. With V trimmed by 0 bases and J by 4 bases, 2 bases remained unmatched. The length of the CDR3 is 16 residues. Germline assignment: CDR1 SGHVS and CDR2 FQNEAQ. The CDR3 loop is CASSLARTSGRYEQYF. The CDR3 region has the DNA TGTGCCAGCAGCTTAGCGAGGACTAGCGGGAGGTACGAGCAGTACTTC. Full variable domain (rest looked up from reference TRBV7-8 and TRBJ2-7): GAGVSQSPRYKVAKRGQDVALRCDPISGHVSLFWYQQALGQGPEFLTYFQNEAQLDKSGLPSDRFFAERPEGSVSTLKIQRTQQEDSAVYLCASSLARTSGRYEQYFGPGTRLTVT.

V and J are TRBV28 and TRBJ2-7; TRBD1 might be the D (6 bases). The V end was cut by 4 bases, the J end by 5 bases, with 12 bases between. This CDR3 is built from 13 residues. Germline CDR1 reads MDHEN; CDR2 reads SYDVKM. CDR3: CASSSVGQHEQYF. Written as DNA, the CDR3 is TGTGCCAGCAGTTCGGTGGGACAACACGAGCAGTACTTC.

The gene calls are TRBV3-1 (or the pseudogene TRBV3-2) and TRBJ1-1, with 7 positions matching TRBD1. The CDR3 consists of 16 residues. V lost 1 base to trimming and J lost 2 bases; unmatched junction nucleotides: 7. Germline values: CDR1 LGHDT, CDR2 YNNKEL (reference sequence). This CDR3 reads CASSQAMTGLNTEAFF. DNA for the CDR3: TGTGCCAGCAGCCAAGCGATGACAGGGTTAAACACTGAAGCTTTCTTT.

The chain couples TRBV5-1 to TRBJ2-1, with 10 bases that match TRBD2. Germline V gene sequence: CDR1 SGHRS, CDR2 YFSETQ. CDR3 size: 15 residues. V shed 0 bases, J shed 7 bases, and the junction held 4 bases outside the gene matches. CDR3: CASSLVLAGWNEQFF. CDR3 nucleotides: TGCGCCAGCAGCTTGGTACTAGCGGGATGGAATGAGCAGTTCTTC.

The chain has TRBV2 and TRBJ1-2; 8 positions agree with TRBD1. The CDR3 is 12 residues long. The ends lost 6 bases at V and 4 bases at J; junction bases unmatched: 1. Germline V gene data show CDR1 as SNHLY and CDR2 as FYNNEI. The CDR3 nucleotides read TGTGCCAGCAGGGACAGGGCCTATGGCTACACCTTC. Translation gives CASRDRAYGYTF.

The V call is TRBV7-9, the J call TRBJ1-4; 7 bases map to TRBD1. Per germline, CDR1 SEHNR and CDR2 FQNEAQ (reference sequence). V trimming: 1 base; J trimming: 5 bases; junction bases outside the gene matches: 4. CDR3 size: 15 residues. The CDR3 is CASSLEGQRNEKLFF. The DNA of the CDR3 is TGTGCCAGCAGCTTAGAGGGACAGAGGAATGAAAAACTGTTTTTT.

This sequence joins TRBV30 and TRBJ2-2, with D tentatively TRBD2 (5 bases). The V end lost 3 bases, the J end lost 1 base, and 15 bases lay between the germline ends. The CDR3 covers 16 residues. Germline V CDR1 and CDR2: GTSNPN, SVGIG (reference sequence). CDR3 protein: CAWRRWGSVNTGELFF. The CDR3 DNA reads as TGTGCCTGGAGAAGATGGGGTAGCGTGAACACCGGGGAGCTGTTTTTT.

The genes are TRBV7-8 and TRBJ2-2; the match to TRBD2 covers 11 bases. V shed 2 bases, J shed 2 bases, and the junction held 10 bases outside the gene matches. Germline CDR1 and CDR2: SGHVS and FQNEAQ. This CDR3 has 19 residues. The CDR3: CASSLTPGLAGGNTGELFF. The DNA for the CDR3 is TGTGCCAGCAGCTTAACCCCCGGGCTAGCGGGAGGAAACACCGGGGAGCTGTTTTTT.

The chain recombines TRBV6-1 with TRBJ2-7; D uncertain. The germline V and J ends were trimmed by 3 bases and 3 bases, with 9 bases remaining between them. Germline V gene sequence: CDR1 MNHNS, CDR2 SASEGT. CDR3 length: 13 residues. CDR3 nucleotides: TGTGCCAGCAGTGAGGATTTACTCTACGAGCAGTACTTC. This codes for CASSEDLLYEQYF.

The chain combines TRBV5-4 with TRBJ1-1; D gene ambiguous. Germline-derived CDR1 and CDR2 are SGHNT and YYREEE (reference sequence). Deletions cut 0 bases from V and 1 base from J, with 10 bases between. This CDR3 is 15 amino acids long. CDR3 region: CASSLAPGWNTEAFF. In nucleotides, the CDR3 is TGTGCCAGCAGCTTGGCCCCAGGTTGGAACACTGAAGCTTTCTTT.

The genes are TRBV5-1 and TRBJ1-2; weak D call: TRBD1 (5 bases). Germline lookup yields CDR1 SGHRS and CDR2 YFSETQ. The V end lost 4 bases, the J end lost 8 bases, and 24 bases lay between the germline ends. The CDR3 consists of 16 residues. The CDR3 coding sequence is TGCGCCAGCAGCCGGTCTAGGGACCGCTTGGGTAAAGGCTACACCTTC. Translated: CASSRSRDRLGKGYTF.

The chain combines TRBV19 with TRBJ2-7; 9 nucleotides agree with TRBD2. Unmatched junction bases numbered 6, after V lost 5 bases and J lost 4 bases. Germline CDR1 is LNHDA and CDR2 is SQIVND (reference sequence). CDR3 length equals 14 residues. This CDR3 is CASSPGLAGYEQYF. CDR3 coding DNA: TGTGCCAGTAGTCCGGGACTAGCAGGGTACGAGCAGTACTTC.

The chain couples TRBV24-1 to TRBJ2-1; a possible D gene is TRBD2 (6 bases). The CDR3 is made up of 15 amino acids. V lost 6 bases, J lost 8 bases, and 19 bases lay in between. CDR1 is KGHDR and CDR2 is SFDVKD in the germline V gene. The CDR3 region has the DNA TGTGCCACCAGTCATGCGGGGTCGATTTCGGATGAGCAGTTCTTC. Residues: CATSHAGSISDEQFF.

This chain connects TRBV30 to TRBJ1-4; 8 nucleotides align to TRBD1. V was pared by 4 bases and J by 8 bases, with 12 bases of the junction left unmatched. This CDR3 is built from 15 residues. The germline gives CDR1 GTSNPN, CDR2 SVGIG (reference sequence). The CDR3, as DNA: TGTGCCTGGAACCCACTACAGGGGGGCGGAGAAAAACTGTTTTTT. Translation gives CAWNPLQGGGEKLFF. Full variable domain (missing parts from reference TRBV30 and TRBJ1-4): SQTIHQWPATLVQPVGSPLSLECTVEGTSNPNLYWYRQAAGRGLQLLFYSVGIGQISSEVPQNLSASRPQDRQFILSSKKLLLSDSGFYLCAWNPLQGGGEKLFFGSGTQLSVL.

The chain carries TRBV28 and TRBJ1-3; D not certain. Trimming left V 3 bases short and J 0 bases short, with 9 bases between. The germline V gene encodes CDR1 MDHEN and CDR2 SYDVKM. The CDR3 is 15 amino acids. CDR3 in amino acids: CASSFQASSGNTIYF. In nucleotides, the CDR3 is TGTGCCAGCAGTTTCCAGGCCAGCTCTGGAAACACCATATATTTT.

The chain is built from TRBV18 and TRBJ2-1; the D gene is possibly TRBD1 (6 bases). V lost 1 base and J 9 bases, leaving 7 bases between the germline ends. The CDR3 has 12 residues. Germline CDR1 reads KGHSH; CDR2 reads LQKENI. The CDR3 nucleotides are TGTGCCAGCTCACCACGAGGGGGTGAGCAGTTCTTC. Translation: CASSPRGGEQFF.

As DNA, the CDR3 is TGTGCCAGTAAAACCAACAATGAGCAGTTCTTC. Translation gives CASKTNNEQFF. The chain uses TRBV19 and TRBJ2-1; no clear D gene. The V gene's germline CDR1 is LNHDA and CDR2 SQIVND (reference sequence). V dropped 7 bases and J dropped 5 bases, with 6 bases sitting between them. The CDR3 runs 11 residues.

The chain combines TRBV5-4 with TRBJ1-1; D is unclear. The length of the CDR3 is 15 residues. From germline, CDR1 is SGHNT and CDR2 YYREEE (reference sequence). Trimming cost V 4 bases and J 4 bases, with 17 bases left between them. The CDR3 sequence: CASSRGSRLSTEAFF. The CDR3 DNA reads TGTGCCAGCAGCCGAGGCAGTAGATTGAGCACTGAAGCTTTCTTT.

V is TRBV28 and J is TRBJ1-2; TRBD1 agrees at 10 bases. CDR1 is MDHEN and CDR2 is SYDVKM in the germline V gene. Germline trimming cut 7 bases from V and 1 base from J; bases unmatched to any gene: 6. The CDR3 runs to 15 residues. CDR3 in DNA: TGTGCCAGCACCCTGACAGGGGGCTATAACTATGGCTACACCTTC. Its translation is CASTLTGGYNYGYTF.

The J gene is TRBJ1-5, the V gene TRBV30, with D unclear. There are 14 residues in the CDR3. In germline, CDR1 is GTSNPN, CDR2 SVGIG (reference sequence). V lost 0 bases and J 0 bases, leaving 6 bases between the germline ends. The DNA for the CDR3 is TGTGCCTGGAGTGTAATTGGTAGCAATCAGCCCCAGCATTTT. Translating it yields CAWSVIGSNQPQHF.

This chain uses TRBV6-1 with TRBJ1-5; TRBD1 matches 9 bases. Trimming removed 1 base from V and 6 bases from J; junction bases left unmatched: 4. Per germline, CDR1 MNHNS and CDR2 SASEGT. This CDR3 comprises 15 residues. CDR3 coding DNA: TGTGCCAGCAGTGAAGTTCTACAGGGGGCTCAGCCCCAGCATTTT. Translation gives CASSEVLQGAQPQHF.

Points on this clone: In this CDR3 the conserved last residue, phenylalanine or tryptophan, is missing, so a read error is likely. The DNA is left out, because the CDR3 cannot be placed on it with certainty; the CDR3 is given as TCRdb lists it. The chain recombines TRBV21-1 with TRBJ2-7; TRBD1, the D gene given by the table, was not confirmed from the DNA. TRBV21-1 is listed as a pseudogene. A total of 10 residues make up the CDR3, ends included. CDR3: CASSKGSQAA.

This clone was seen just once. The chain recombines TRBV6-5 with TRBJ2-7, with D perhaps being TRBD1 or TRBD2 (5 bases each). Germline V gene lookup returns CDR1 MNHEY and CDR2 SVGAGI. Trimming cost V 5 bases and J 3 bases, with 14 bases left between them. The CDR3 has 14 residues. CDR3 loop: CASSPRDGLYEQYF. The CDR3 DNA sequence: TGTGCCAGCAGTCCCCGGGACGGACTCTACGAGCAGTACTTC.

V is TRBV12-3 or TRBV12-4 and J is TRBJ2-3; D is possibly TRBD2 (6 bases). Trimming took 7 bases from V and 2 from J, leaving 10 bases between them. The CDR3 covers 13 residues. The CDR3 bases are TGTGCCAGCAACCGGGACTTCACAGATACGCAGTATTTT. It codes for CASNRDFTDTQYF.